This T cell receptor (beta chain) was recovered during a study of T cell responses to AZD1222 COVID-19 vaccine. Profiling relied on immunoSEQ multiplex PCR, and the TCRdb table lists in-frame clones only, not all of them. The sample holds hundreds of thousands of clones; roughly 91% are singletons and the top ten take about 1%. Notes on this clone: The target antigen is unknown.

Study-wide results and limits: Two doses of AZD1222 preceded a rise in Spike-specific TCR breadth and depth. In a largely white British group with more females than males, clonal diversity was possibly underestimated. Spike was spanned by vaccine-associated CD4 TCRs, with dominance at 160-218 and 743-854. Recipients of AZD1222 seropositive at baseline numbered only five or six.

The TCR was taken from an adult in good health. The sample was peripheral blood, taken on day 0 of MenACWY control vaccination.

The CDR3 region has the DNA TGTGCCAGCAGCTCCCGGGGACACAATGAGCAGTTCTTC. Encoded protein: CASSSRGHNEQFF. The chain links TRBV7-2 to TRBJ2-1; either TRBD1 or TRBD2 may fit D (5 bases each). The CDR3 contains 13 residues. In germline, CDR1 is SGHTA, CDR2 FQGNSA. V was shortened by 4 bases and J by 5 bases, with 9 bases between the two germline ends.